Listed here are 29 T cell receptor beta chains from one sample, sequenced in a study of blood T cell repertoires in COVID-19. This table comes from immunoSEQ multiplex PCR, and its TCRdb copy is limited to in-frame clones, with some not included. The sample holds hundreds of thousands of clones, about 89% seen once. Sequenced sample: peripheral blood. The receptors were sampled from a woman in her twenties or thirties with COVID-19, enrolled during active disease.

The V and J genes are TRBV5-1 and TRBJ2-1; 11 bases are shared with TRBD1. Germline CDR1 and CDR2: SGHRS and YFSETQ. The CDR3 has 16 residues. After removal of 4 bases from V and 7 bases from J, the junction contained 10 bases not matched to a gene. This chain's CDR3 is CASSRSGTGGGNEQFF. The CDR3 DNA sequence: TGCGCCAGCAGCAGATCCGGGACAGGGGGAGGGAATGAGCAGTTCTTC.

The chain employs TRBV11-2 and TRBJ2-1; 7 bases line up with TRBD2. V was clipped by 9 bases and J by 5 bases; unmatched bases: 13. Per the germline V gene, CDR1 is SGHAT and CDR2 is FQNNGV. The length of the CDR3 is 15 residues. CDR3 coding DNA: TGTGCCAGTCATCTTGGGGCTAGCGGACACAATGAGCAGTTCTTC. Translated: CASHLGASGHNEQFF. Complete variable domain (other parts from reference TRBV11-2 and TRBJ2-1): EAGVAQSPRYKIIEKRQSVAFWCNPISGHATLYWYQQILGQGPKLLIQFQNNGVVDDSQLPKDRFSAERLKGVDSTLKIQPAKLEDSAVYLCASHLGASGHNEQFFGPGTRLTVL.

The chain is built from TRBV5-1 and TRBJ1-1, with TRBD1 matching over 9 bases. Germline V lookup: CDR1 SGHRS, CDR2 YFSETQ. Trimming at V came to 2 bases and at J to 10 bases, leaving 12 bases not matched to a gene. CDR3 size: 15 residues. CDR3 sequence: CASSFSDRGIGRAFF. DNA of the CDR3: TGCGCCAGCAGCTTTTCGGACAGGGGTATAGGGCGAGCTTTCTTT. Drawing the rest from reference TRBV5-1 and TRBJ1-1, the complete variable domain is KAGVTQTPRYLIKTRGQQVTLSCSPISGHRSVSWYQQTPGQGLQFLFEYFSETQRNKGNFPGRFSGRQFSNSRSEMNVSTLELGDSALYLCASSFSDRGIGRAFFGQGTRLTVV.

The chain is built from TRBV19 and TRBJ1-2; tentatively, D is TRBD1 (5 bases). CDR3 length equals 11 residues. V shed 8 bases and J shed 4 bases, with 8 bases lying between them. Germline values: CDR1 LNHDA, CDR2 SQIVND (reference sequence). The CDR3 DNA follows: TGTGCCAGTGGGGCAGCCTATGGCTACACCTTC. Protein sequence: CASGAAYGYTF.

The CDR3 DNA reads TGTGCCAGCAGTTTATGGCGACAGAACAATGAGCAGTTCTTC. This encodes CASSLWRQNNEQFF. The rearrangement joins TRBV27 to TRBJ2-1, with D maybe TRBD1 (5 bases). The CDR3 is made up of 14 amino acids. V lost 1 base, J lost 5 bases, and 9 bases lay in between. Germline assignment: CDR1 MNHEY and CDR2 SMNVEV (reference sequence).

V and J are TRBV5-1 and TRBJ2-1, with 9 positions matching TRBD1. The CDR3 has 16 amino acids. V was clipped by 3 bases and J by 8 bases; unmatched bases: 12. Germline V gives CDR1 SGHRS, CDR2 YFSETQ. The CDR3 region is CASSSQQGAGFYEQFF. CDR3 bases: TGCGCCAGCAGCTCACAACAGGGGGCCGGGTTCTATGAGCAGTTCTTC.

The chain links TRBV10-2 to TRBJ1-2, with 8 bases matching TRBD1. Germline lookup yields CDR1 WSHSY and CDR2 SAAADI. Trimming removed 6 bases from V and 3 bases from J; junction bases left unmatched: 6. CDR3 size: 14 residues. CDR3 residues: CASRTTGADYGYTF. CDR3 DNA sequence: TGCGCCAGCAGGACGACAGGGGCGGACTATGGCTACACCTTC.

The V gene is TRBV18, the J gene TRBJ1-4; D gene uncertain. With 3 bases removed from V and 0 bases from J, the gap between germline ends came to 5 bases. In germline, CDR1 is KGHSH, CDR2 LQKENI. This CDR3 region has 14 residues. The CDR3 protein is CASSPAATNEKLFF. The CDR3 DNA is TGTGCCAGCTCACCGGCCGCAACTAATGAAAAACTGTTTTTT.

The chain joins TRBV6-5 to TRBJ2-5, with TRBD1 matching over 8 bases. J lost 5 bases, V lost 7 bases, and 9 bases had no gene match. In germline, CDR1 is MNHEY, CDR2 SVGAGI. The CDR3 loop spans 14 amino acids. The CDR3 DNA sequence: TGTGCCAGCAATGCGGACAGGGAGGTCGAGACCCAGTACTTC. Residues: CASNADREVETQYF.

The chain links TRBV6-2 or TRBV6-3 to TRBJ2-2, with TRBD1 as a possible D gene (6 bases). This CDR3 is 15 amino acids long. The germline CDR1 and CDR2 sequences are MNHEY and SVGEGT. Trimming removed 0 bases from V and 5 bases from J, with 10 bases in between. CDR3 DNA sequence: TGTGCCAGCAGTTACTCTGGCAGGGGTACCGGGGAGCTGTTTTTT. Amino acids: CASSYSGRGTGELFF.

The CDR3 sequence: CASSSSARDRGAGELFF. Written as DNA, the CDR3 is TGTGCCAGCAGTTCCAGCGCCCGGGACAGGGGGGCCGGGGAGCTGTTTTTT. V and J are TRBV28 and TRBJ2-2, with TRBD1 identical over 11 bases. The length of the CDR3 is 17 residues. Germline CDR1 reads MDHEN; CDR2 reads SYDVKM. The trim removed 4 bases at V and 6 bases at J, leaving 10 bases unmatched.

The chain carries TRBV7-8 and TRBJ1-5; tentatively, D is TRBD1 (5 bases). The CDR3 sequence is 14 residues long. Looked up from germline, CDR1 is SGHVS and CDR2 is FQNEAQ. Trimming stripped 2 bases from V and 6 bases from J, with 11 bases between. The CDR3 region is CASSLSGETQPQHF. The CDR3 DNA sequence: TGTGCCAGCAGCTTATCGGGGGAAACTCAGCCCCAGCATTTT.

The rearrangement links TRBV28 to TRBJ1-5, with D possibly matching TRBD1 (5 bases). Trimming left V 4 bases short and J 0 bases short, with 16 bases between. The germline CDR1 and CDR2 sequences are MDHEN and SYDVKM. This CDR3 contains 17 residues. The CDR3 region is CASSSPAAGNSNQPQHF. As DNA, the CDR3 is TGTGCCAGCAGTTCACCGGCGGCAGGGAATAGCAATCAGCCCCAGCATTTT.

The chain has TRBV30 and TRBJ1-3, with D tentatively TRBD1 (6 bases). Germline V gene sequence: CDR1 GTSNPN, CDR2 SVGIG (reference sequence). The V gene lost 2 bases and the J gene lost 2 bases, with 7 bases spanning the gap. The CDR3 runs to 13 residues. CDR3 bases: TGTGCCTGGAGTCAGGGGACTGGAAACACCATATATTTT. This sequence encodes CAWSQGTGNTIYF.

The genes are TRBV7-2 and TRBJ2-5; TRBD2 might be the D (6 bases). Deletions cut 1 base from V and 3 bases from J, with 12 bases between. This CDR3 has 15 residues. The V gene's germline CDR1 is SGHTA and CDR2 FQGNSA. The CDR3 region is CASSLVGTFEETQYF. In DNA form, the CDR3 reads TGTGCCAGCAGCTTAGTGGGGACTTTCGAAGAGACCCAGTACTTC.

This chain uses TRBV3-1 (or the pseudogene TRBV3-2) with TRBJ2-7; 7 bases align to TRBD2. The CDR3 contains 19 residues. V lost 0 bases and J lost 2; bases outside the gene matches: 16. Per germline, CDR1 LGHDT and CDR2 YNNKEL (reference sequence). CDR3 amino acids: CASSQDSPPLKGRAYEQYV. The CDR3 bases are TGTGCCAGCAGCCAAGATTCCCCCCCTTTGAAGGGGAGGGCCTACGAGCAGTACGTC.

This chain links TRBV6-6 with TRBJ1-6; D might be TRBD1 (5 bases). The germline V gene encodes CDR1 MNHNY and CDR2 SVGAGI (reference sequence). The germline V and J ends were trimmed by 2 bases and 8 bases, with 16 bases remaining between them. The length of the CDR3 is 16 residues. CDR3 in DNA: TGTGCCAGCAGTTACCCAAGACAGACCCTAGATTCACCCCTCCACTTT. It encodes CASSYPRQTLDSPLHF.

The chain couples TRBV20-1 to TRBJ2-1, with D perhaps TRBD1 (5 bases). The germline gives CDR1 DFQATT, CDR2 SNEGSKA (reference sequence). CDR3 length: 13 residues. Trimming removed 3 bases from V and 6 bases from J, with 12 bases in between. CDR3 bases: TGCAGTGCTAGTTCAGACAGATTCAATGAGCAGTTCTTC. It codes for CSASSDRFNEQFF.

The chain couples TRBV10-3 to TRBJ1-1; D is possibly TRBD1 (5 bases). The CDR3 is made up of 16 amino acids. Germline values: CDR1 ENHRY, CDR2 SYGVKD. V was cut by 4 bases and J by 2 bases, with 17 bases left in between. The CDR3 DNA reads as TGTGCCATCAGTGGGGGGGAAGGCGGGACCAACACTGAAGCTTTCTTT. Its protein is CAISGGEGGTNTEAFF.

V usage is TRBV7-6 and J usage is TRBJ1-5; D remains ambiguous. Trimming cost V 0 bases and J 7 bases, with 10 bases left between them. CDR1 SGHVS and CDR2 FNYEAQ come from the germline V gene. CDR3 length: 14 residues. The CDR3 DNA reads as TGTGCCAGCAGCTTAGCGGGCTCCCGGCAGCCCCAGCATTTT. This codes for CASSLAGSRQPQHF.

This clone is a singleton in its sample. The gene calls are TRBV9 and TRBJ2-1; 11 positions match TRBD2. Germline assignment: CDR1 SGDLS and CDR2 YYNGEE. The CDR3 extends over 16 amino acids. Unmatched junction bases numbered 5, after V lost 3 bases and J lost 3 bases. CDR3 loop: CASSALAGAVYNEQFF. The CDR3 coding sequence is TGTGCCAGCAGCGCACTAGCGGGGGCCGTCTACAATGAGCAGTTCTTC.

The rearrangement joins TRBV7-2 to TRBJ2-1; 9 nucleotides agree with TRBD2. CDR1 is SGHTA, CDR2 FQGNSA, per germline. Losses at the gene ends were 4 bases for V and 9 bases for J; bases not matched to a gene: 7. This CDR3 is built from 14 residues. CDR3 in amino acids: CASSSLTSGGEQFF. The CDR3 coding sequence is TGTGCCAGCAGCTCCCTGACTAGCGGCGGTGAGCAGTTCTTC.

This sequence joins TRBV29-1 and TRBJ1-3; no clear D gene. Trimming removed 0 bases at V and 0 bases at J, with 6 bases between. The CDR3 sequence is 14 residues long. CDR1 and CDR2 (germline): SQVTM, ANQGSEA. The CDR3 here is CSVEDSVSGNTIYF. CDR3 DNA: TGCAGCGTTGAAGATTCAGTCTCTGGAAACACCATATATTTT.

This clone showed up just once. V gene TRBV6-1 combines with J gene TRBJ2-7; perhaps TRBD1 as D (6 bases). The germline V and J ends were trimmed by 2 bases and 2 bases, with 16 bases remaining between them. The CDR3 loop spans 16 amino acids. Looked up from germline, CDR1 is MNHNS and CDR2 is SASEGT. CDR3 in amino acids: CASSERTQGSPYEQYF. The CDR3 nucleotides read TGTGCCAGCAGTGAAAGGACACAGGGTAGCCCCTACGAGCAGTACTTC.

The V call is TRBV6-5, the J call TRBJ2-3; 9 bases fit TRBD2. The J segment lost 14 bases and the V segment lost 2 bases, leaving 5 bases of the junction unmatched. Looked up from germline, CDR1 is MNHEY and CDR2 is SVGAGI. The CDR3 contains 12 residues. CDR3 sequence: CASSYEAGGMYF. Here the CDR3 DNA reads TGTGCCAGCAGTTACGAGGCGGGGGGGATGTATTTT.

The gene calls are TRBV9 and TRBJ2-7, with 11 positions matching TRBD2. V trimming: 4 bases; J trimming: 6 bases; junction bases outside the gene matches: 6. CDR1 SGDLS and CDR2 YYNGEE come from the germline V gene. This CDR3 region has 14 residues. The CDR3 is CASSLLAGAGEQYF. DNA of the CDR3: TGTGCCAGCAGCTTACTAGCGGGGGCGGGCGAGCAGTACTTC.

The chain employs TRBV29-1 and TRBJ2-7; 7 bases are a match to TRBD1. From germline, CDR1 is SQVTM and CDR2 ANQGSEA. This CDR3 contains 17 residues. With V trimmed by 3 bases and J by 4 bases, 18 bases remained unmatched. CDR3 DNA sequence: TGCAGCGTTGATTTCCGGTTAAAGGGGGCAGGTGGATACGAGCAGTACGTC. It codes for CSVDFRLKGAGGYEQYV.

The genes are TRBV7-9 and TRBJ2-7; no clear D gene. V was cut by 4 bases and J by 2 bases, with 6 bases left in between. Looked up from germline, CDR1 is SEHNR and CDR2 is FQNEAQ (reference sequence). CDR3 length equals 12 residues. CDR3 sequence (DNA): TGTGCCAGCAGCTCTGGGCCCTACGAGCAGTACTTC. Translated, it gives CASSSGPYEQYF.

The J gene is TRBJ1-1, the V gene TRBV5-1; the match to TRBD1 covers 8 bases. After removal of 4 bases from V and 0 bases from J, the junction contained 8 bases not matched to a gene. This CDR3 contains 16 residues. CDR1 is SGHRS and CDR2 is YFSETQ in the germline V gene. The CDR3 sequence: CASSNRQGQVNTEAFF. The CDR3 DNA reads as TGCGCCAGCAGCAACCGACAGGGACAGGTGAACACTGAAGCTTTCTTT.